One and the same sample provided the 24 T cell receptor beta chains below, sequenced in a study of regulatory T cells in long-lasting Graves disease. CDR3 regions were amplified by Arm-PCR using iRepertoire HTBI primers to build TCR beta libraries. TCRdb fed the multiplex PCR reads into MiXCR, producing one record per CDR3 protein. Among roughly 400,000 distinct CDR3 sequences listed, less than 25% were seen once. Time point described: persistent/refractory GD, antithyroid drugs over 5 years with positive TRAb. Extracted PBMC RNA gave rise to the TCR library. The source material was peripheral blood mononuclear cells (PBMCs), sampled when the disease was refractory, from a patient treated with antithyroid drugs. These receptors came from a female donor with Graves disease.

By sample fraction, this clonotype is medium-sized. The chain recombines TRBV10-3 with TRBJ1-1, with a tentative D call TRBD1 (5 bases). The CDR3 is 14 amino acids. Trimming removed 3 bases at V and 6 bases at J, with 14 bases between. Germline lookup yields CDR1 ENHRY and CDR2 SYGVKD. CDR3: CAISERGRAAEAFF. Here the CDR3 DNA reads TGTGCCATCAGTGAAAGGGGAAGGGCGGCTGAAGCTTTCTTT.

In this sample, this clonotype turned up many times. The V gene is TRBV6-2 or TRBV6-3, the J gene TRBJ1-2; D not certain. The CDR3 spans 12 residues. V was trimmed by 8 bases and J by 0 bases, leaving 7 bases between them. Germline V CDR1 and CDR2: MNHEY, SVGEGT. CDR3 bases: TGTGCCAGCGGTAGAGCTAACTATGGCTACACCTTC. It is translated as CASGRANYGYTF.

Only a few counts were recorded for this clonotype. V and J are TRBV6-1 and TRBJ2-7; 9 nucleotides match TRBD1. CDR3 length: 14 residues. The germline V gene encodes CDR1 MNHNS and CDR2 SASEGT. The V gene end was trimmed by 5 bases and the J gene end by 7 bases; junction bases not matched to a gene: 9. DNA for the CDR3: TGTGCCAGCAGTACCGGGACAGGGCCAAAGGAGCAGTACTTC. Protein product: CASSTGTGPKEQYF.

This clonotype was seen many times. The V call is TRBV27, the J call TRBJ2-7; 9 bases line up with TRBD2. The CDR3 covers 17 residues. The germline V gene has CDR1 MNHEY and CDR2 SMNVEV (reference sequence). With V trimmed by 5 bases and J by 0 bases, 11 bases remained unmatched. CDR3 protein: CASSPLGVAGDSYEQYF. The CDR3 DNA reads as TGTGCCAGCAGTCCCCTAGGGGTAGCGGGGGACTCCTACGAGCAGTACTTC.

The J gene is TRBJ1-1, the V gene TRBV5-1; 7 bases are shared with TRBD1. The trim removed 3 bases at V and 5 bases at J, leaving 7 bases unmatched. CDR1 and CDR2 (germline): SGHRS, YFSETQ. The CDR3 is made up of 14 amino acids. The CDR3 region has the DNA TGCGCCAGCAGCTCATACAGGGGAAGAACTGAAGCTTTCTTT. It translates to CASSSYRGRTEAFF.

The chain combines TRBV9 with TRBJ2-7, with D possibly being TRBD1 (6 bases). Germline V gene lookup returns CDR1 SGDLS and CDR2 YYNGEE. Trimming shortened V by 0 bases and J by 6 bases, and 13 bases separated the two germline ends. This CDR3 spans 14 amino acids. CDR3 region: CASSVAGGRGEQYF. DNA for the CDR3: TGTGCCAGCAGCGTAGCTGGGGGCAGAGGCGAGCAGTACTTC.

The chain combines TRBV19 with TRBJ2-3; tentative D call: TRBD2 (6 bases). Trimming left V 6 bases short and J 1 base short, with 11 bases between. The CDR3 totals 14 residues. CDR1 and CDR2 from the germline V gene are LNHDA and SQIVND (reference sequence). Here the CDR3 reads CASRAGLGTDTQYF. DNA of the CDR3: TGTGCCAGTAGGGCGGGACTGGGCACAGATACGCAGTATTTT.

This clonotype has a count of ten or more. J is TRBJ1-2 and V is TRBV27; 7 bases map to TRBD1. Per the germline V gene, CDR1 is MNHEY and CDR2 is SMNVEV (reference sequence). Trimming took 3 bases from V and 8 from J; bases not matched to a gene: 6. CDR3 length: 13 residues. CDR3 amino acids: CASSFGQGGGYTF. CDR3 nucleotide sequence: TGTGCCAGCAGTTTTGGGCAGGGGGGAGGCTACACCTTC.

Comment on this clonotype: It may be a read error: a sequence one base away is much more abundant. The chain uses TRBV6-5 and TRBJ2-6; 15 bases fit TRBD2. This CDR3 contains 20 residues. Germline V CDR1 and CDR2: MNHEY, SVGAGI. Trimming cost V 0 bases and J 0 bases; bases outside gene matches: 3. The CDR3 nucleotides read TGTGCCAGCAGTTACTCGGGACTAGCGGGAGGTTACTCTGGGGCCAACGTCCTGACTTTC. Amino acid sequence: CASSYSGLAGGYSGANVLTF.

This clonotype came up many times. The rearrangement links TRBV9 to TRBJ1-2, with D unresolved. V was trimmed by 0 bases and J by 7 bases, leaving 4 bases between them. Germline-derived CDR1 and CDR2 are SGDLS and YYNGEE. The CDR3 length is 11 residues. The CDR3 region is CASSVGSGYTF. Written as DNA, the CDR3 is TGTGCCAGCAGCGTAGGGAGTGGCTACACCTTC.

There are many counts of this clonotype. V is TRBV27 and J is TRBJ1-2; D uncertain. The length of the CDR3 is 13 residues. V dropped 6 bases and J dropped 0 bases, with 8 bases sitting between them. CDR1 MNHEY and CDR2 SMNVEV come from the germline V gene (reference sequence). The DNA of the CDR3 is TGTGCCAGCAGCCCCGTAACTAACTATGGCTACACCTTC. This codes for CASSPVTNYGYTF.

The chain joins TRBV12-3 or TRBV12-4 to TRBJ2-3; D not certain. The CDR3 is 14 residues long. Trimming took off 3 bases at V and 0 bases at J, with 7 bases between the two ends. The CDR3 reads CASSFGASTDTQYF. The CDR3 nucleotides read TGTGCCAGCAGTTTTGGCGCTAGCACAGATACGCAGTATTTT.

V and J are TRBV19 and TRBJ2-5; TRBD2 matches 11 bases. The J segment lost 1 base and the V segment lost 7 bases, leaving 8 bases of the junction unmatched. The CDR3 length is 16 residues. From germline, CDR1 is LNHDA and CDR2 SQIVND (reference sequence). CDR3 sequence reads: CASTSGRMGLQETQYF. The DNA for the CDR3 is TGTGCCAGTACTAGCGGGAGGATGGGCCTCCAAGAGACCCAGTACTTC. The variable domain in full, with the rest retrieved from reference TRBV19 and TRBJ2-5, is DGGITQSPKYLFRKEGQNVTLSCEQNLNHDAMYWYRQDPGQGLRLIYYSQIVNDFQKGDIAEGYSVSREKKESFPLTVTSAQKNPTAFYLCASTSGRMGLQETQYFGPGTRLLVL.

This clonotype was picked up a small number of times. CDR3 protein: CASSLGQTIYEQYF. The CDR3 DNA follows: TGTGCCAGCAGCTTGGGGCAGACGATCTACGAGCAGTACTTC. The genes are TRBV5-5 and TRBJ2-7; D not resolved. The V gene lost 0 bases and the J gene lost 3 bases, with 10 bases spanning the gap. The CDR3 consists of 14 residues. CDR1 is SGHKS, CDR2 YYEKEE, per germline (reference sequence).

This clonotype was seen ten or more times. This sequence joins TRBV2 and TRBJ1-1, with 8 bases identical to TRBD1. Germline V gene sequence: CDR1 SNHLY, CDR2 FYNNEI. Trimming took 5 bases from V and 6 from J; bases not matched to a gene: 11. The CDR3 length is 15 residues. CDR3 nucleotides: TGTGCCAGCAGTAGGGACCTAGTGGGACAGGCTGAAGCTTTCTTT. Translating gives CASSRDLVGQAEAFF. The whole variable domain, filled in from reference TRBV2 and TRBJ1-1, reads EPEVTQTPSHQVTQMGQEVILRCVPISNHLYFYWYRQILGQKVEFLVSFYNNEISEKSEIFDDQFSVERPDGSNFTLKIRSTKLEDSAMYFCASSRDLVGQAEAFFGQGTRLTVV.

The CDR3: CSALRAEGPYEQYF. Here the CDR3 DNA reads TGCAGTGCTCTTCGGGCAGAGGGCCCCTACGAGCAGTACTTC. V is TRBV20-1 and J is TRBJ2-7, with a possible D match to TRBD2 (5 bases). This CDR3 comprises 14 residues. The V end was cut by 5 bases, the J end by 2 bases, with 16 bases between. Per the germline V gene, CDR1 is DFQATT and CDR2 is SNEGSKA (reference sequence).

The gene calls are TRBV30 and TRBJ2-5; 9 bases agree with TRBD2. Unmatched junction bases numbered 14, after V lost 4 bases and J lost 5 bases. The germline CDR1 and CDR2 sequences are GTSNPN and SVGIG (reference sequence). This CDR3 contains 16 residues. CDR3 sequence reads: CAWTSGKAGMGETQYF. The DNA of the CDR3 is TGTGCCTGGACTAGCGGGAAGGCCGGGATGGGGGAGACCCAGTACTTC.

This clonotype has a count of ten or more. V is TRBV30 and J is TRBJ1-1, with a weak D call TRBD1 (5 bases). Germline-derived CDR1 and CDR2 are GTSNPN and SVGIG (reference sequence). The V gene lost 2 bases and the J gene lost 0 bases, with 10 bases spanning the gap. This CDR3 is built from 14 residues. As DNA, the CDR3 is TGTGCCTGGAGTCGCGGGGGACTGAACACTGAAGCTTTCTTT. The encoded protein is CAWSRGGLNTEAFF.

At least ten counts were recorded for this clonotype. The gene calls are TRBV7-2 and TRBJ2-7; D is tentatively TRBD1 or TRBD2 (5 bases each). CDR1 SGHTA and CDR2 FQGNSA come from the germline V gene. Trimming pared 6 bases from V and 0 bases from J, leaving 12 bases between. The CDR3 contains 14 residues. CDR3 nucleotides: TGTGCCAGCAGTTTTTCAGGGAGCTCCTACGAGCAGTACTTC. Protein: CASSFSGSSYEQYF.

The chain recombines TRBV11-2 with TRBJ2-3, with D possibly TRBD1 on 5 matching bases. The CDR3 consists of 17 residues. Trimming left V 0 bases short and J 1 base short, with 14 bases between. Germline lookup yields CDR1 SGHAT and CDR2 FQNNGV. CDR3: CASSLDQATEGTDTQYF. The CDR3 DNA is TGTGCCAGCAGCTTAGACCAGGCGACAGAAGGCACAGATACGCAGTATTTT.

This clonotype was seen just once. V is TRBV10-3 and J is TRBJ2-5, with D tentatively TRBD2 (6 bases). Trimming left V 5 bases short and J 3 bases short, with 16 bases between. Germline CDR1 reads ENHRY; CDR2 reads SYGVKD. CDR3 length: 15 amino acids. This chain's CDR3 is CAISKRGTIKETQYF. CDR3 nucleotide sequence: TGTGCCATCAGTAAACGGGGGACCATTAAAGAGACCCAGTACTTC.

The chain recombines TRBV20-1 with TRBJ1-5; 9 bases agree with TRBD1. The V gene's germline CDR1 is DFQATT and CDR2 SNEGSKA (reference sequence). This CDR3 region has 13 residues. Trimming took 6 bases from V and 4 from J; bases not matched to a gene: 4. DNA for the CDR3: TGCAGTGCGACACAGGGGGCTAATCAGCCCCAGCATTTT. Amino acid sequence: CSATQGANQPQHF.

In its sample, this clonotype was seen a few times. This rearrangement joins TRBV7-2 to TRBJ2-1; TRBD1 matches at 8 bases. The CDR3 sequence is 12 residues long. Unmatched junction bases numbered 5, after V lost 7 bases and J lost 9 bases. Germline assignment: CDR1 SGHTA and CDR2 FQGNSA. CDR3 in amino acids: CASTADRGEQFF. CDR3 DNA: TGTGCCAGCACCGCCGACAGGGGTGAGCAGTTCTTC.

This chain connects TRBV27 to TRBJ2-5; no reliable D call. V was trimmed by 3 bases and J by 5 bases, leaving 7 bases between them. The CDR3 has 12 amino acids. In germline, CDR1 is MNHEY, CDR2 SMNVEV (reference sequence). The CDR3 sequence: CASSFSGETQYF. CDR3 nucleotides: TGTGCCAGCAGTTTTTCTGGGGAGACCCAGTACTTC.